The clone carrying this T cell receptor (beta chain) was detected many times. Antigen specificity is unknown. The sample belongs to a study of T cell repertoires in cytomegalovirus infection. Study information: Well-studied HLA-B-restricted epitopes and recently identified HLA-C-restricted epitopes of CMV were both used in the study. Signatures in public TCR beta sequences pointed to both CMV infection and matching HLA type.

Overall study results and limits: It was HLA-C-restricted CMV-specific TCR beta clonotypes that dominated the response ex vivo. Carriers of CMV plus the relevant HLA were identified by cumulative public TCR beta family frequency.

CDR1 MRHNA and CDR2 SNTAGT come from the germline V gene. J gave up 1 base and V 6 bases, and 2 bases lay outside the gene matches. CDR3 length: 14 residues. Using its own MiXCR run on the reads, TCRdb lists one record per CDR3 protein. The sample has tens of thousands of distinct CDR3 sequences; about a fifth are singletons. The sequences come from CD8+ T cells from cultured PBMCs, collected from culture after CMV antigen stimulation. V and J are TRBV6-4 and TRBJ2-5; TRBD2 aligns across 10 bases. This receptor was identified in a human donor in good health (CMV status not recorded). Some clones in this sample may be carry-over from other donors' samples. CDR3 bases: TGTGCCAGCAGCTCTAGCGGGGGCCAAGAGACCCAGTACTTC. It encodes CASSSSGGQETQYF.